These T cell receptor beta chains were read from a single sample in a study of human T cells and chemical hapten exposure. TCRdb passed the RACE reads through MiXCR, listing each CDR3 protein once. Of more than 75,000 distinct CDR3 sequences detected, 9.3% appear once; the ten largest clones hold about 2%. The source was whole blood, collected in connection with sensitization to the hapten diphenylcyclopropenone (DPC). These receptors all come from a woman aged 40 to 50 with alopecia areata. Some clones in this sample may be carry-over from other donors' samples. Each CDR3 is given with its conserved first and last residue. The D gene is left open where the match is weak. Not every row has a clone size; where given, it reads once, few, many or a size class.

TRBJ1-4 | . | TRBV9 | few | CASSSSWGRALNEKLFF | TGTGCCAGCAGCTCGAGTTGGGGCAGGGCGTTAAATGAAAAACTGTTTTTT
TRBJ2-7 | TRBD2 | TRBV29-1 | once | CSVGLPPAYEQYF | TGCAGCGTGGGACTACCACCAGCGTACGAGCAGTACTTC
TRBJ2-3 | TRBD1 | TRBV6-6 | few | CASTQGLGAKGTQYF | TGTGCCAGCACACAGGGGTTAGGGGCAAAGGGTACGCAGTATTTT
TRBJ1-2 | . | TRBV28 | . | CASSLQGAPANTF | TGTGCCAGCAGTTTACAGGGAGCCCCAGCTAACACCTTC
TRBJ2-7 | . | TRBV2 | . | CASSTHGPYEQYF | TGTGCCAGCAGTACGCATGGGCCCTACGAGCAGTACTTC
TRBJ2-1 | . | TRBV12-3/TRBV12-4 | . | CASSFPTEIGGEQFF | TGTGCCAGCAGTTTCCCAACTGAAATTGGGGGTGAGCAGTTCTTC
TRBJ2-3 | TRBD2 | TRBV7-9 | few | CASSFGESGKYSTDTQYF | TGTGCCAGCAGCTTTGGTGAAAGCGGGAAATATAGCACAGATACGCAGTATTTT
TRBJ2-6 | . | TRBV20-1 | few | CSARDAKGYGANVLTF | TGCAGTGCTAGAGATGCTAAGGGATATGGGGCCAACGTCCTGACTTTC
TRBJ2-1 | . | TRBV27 | . | CASYSYNEQFF | TGTGCCAGCTACTCCTACAATGAGCAGTTCTTC
TRBJ2-2 | TRBD1 | TRBV10-3 | . | CANSGQSTGELFF | TGTGCCAACTCGGGACAGTCCACCGGGGAGCTGTTTTTT
TRBJ2-6 | . | TRBV19 | few | CASSLLAVFSGANVLTF | TGTGCCAGTAGCCTCCTGGCCGTCTTCTCTGGGGCCAACGTCCTGACTTTC
TRBJ1-2 | . | TRBV15 | . | CATSREPGPVNYGYTF | TGTGCCACCAGCAGAGAGCCAGGCCCTGTTAACTATGGCTACACCTTC
TRBJ2-5 | TRBD2 | TRBV19 | many | CASSMSPTSGSFKETQYF | TGTGCCAGTAGTATGTCCCCAACTAGCGGGAGCTTCAAAGAGACCCAGTACTTC
TRBJ2-5 | TRBD2 | TRBV19 | . | CASSGTSGHQETQYF | TGTGCCAGTAGTGGGACTAGCGGTCACCAAGAGACCCAGTACTTC
TRBJ2-5 | . | TRBV5-1 | many | CASSFTANQETQYF | TGCGCCAGCAGCTTTACGGCTAACCAAGAGACCCAGTACTTC
TRBJ2-2 | . | TRBV11-2 | few | CASSLRGNAGELFF | TGTGCCAGCAGCTTACGGGGAAACGCCGGGGAGCTGTTTTTT
TRBJ2-3 | . | TRBV9 | few | CASSVEVSTDTQYF | TGTGCCAGCAGCGTAGAAGTTAGCACAGATACGCAGTATTTT
TRBJ1-5 | . | TRBV21-1 | few | CASSKRDGTESNQPQHF | TGTGCCAGCAGCAAAAGGGACGGGACGGAGAGCAATCAGCCCCAGCATTTT
TRBJ2-7 | . | TRBV20-1 | few | CSARYGTLYEQYF | TGCAGTGCTAGATACGGAACCCTCTACGAGCAGTACTTC
TRBJ2-7 | TRBD1 | TRBV28 | many | CASRGTGASYEQYF | TGTGCCAGCAGGGGGACAGGGGCCTCCTACGAGCAGTACTTC
TRBJ1-6 | TRBD1 | TRBV12-3/TRBV12-4 | . | CASTLTGGNSPLHF | TGTGCCAGCACCCTGACAGGGGGCAATTCACCCCTCCACTTT
TRBJ1-5 | . | TRBV28 | . | CASRMKTASNQPQHF | TGTGCCAGCAGGATGAAGACGGCCAGCAATCAGCCCCAGCATTTT
TRBJ2-1 | TRBD2 | TRBV7-2 | many | CASSLAGTAGGPHEQFF | TGTGCCAGCAGCTTAGCGGGGACAGCGGGAGGGCCACATGAGCAGTTCTTC
TRBJ1-2 | . | TRBV7-9 | . | CASSRFDAVDGYTF | TGTGCCAGCAGCCGCTTCGACGCGGTGGATGGCTACACCTTC
TRBJ2-1 | TRBD1 | TRBV9 | . | CASSVGTDAMRAGQGYNEQFF | TGTGCCAGCAGCGTAGGGACCGACGCCATGAGAGCGGGACAGGGGTACAATGAGCAGTTCTTC
TRBJ2-5 | . | TRBV7-8 | many | CASSGRGAGETQYF | TGTGCCAGCAGCGGACGGGGAGCGGGAGAGACCCAGTACTTC
TRBJ2-7 | . | TRBV18 | few | CASSRQGNFAYEQYF | TGTGCCAGCTCTCGTCAGGGAAATTTCGCCTACGAGCAGTACTTC
TRBJ2-7 | TRBD1 | TRBV7-8 | many | CASSPSGTGGASVYEQYF | TGTGCCAGCAGCCCCAGCGGGACAGGGGGCGCGAGCGTCTACGAGCAGTACTTC
TRBJ2-1 | . | TRBV7-9 | few | CASSFGNNEQFF | TGTGCCAGCAGCTTTGGAAACAATGAGCAGTTCTTC
TRBJ2-2 | . | TRBV6-2/TRBV6-3 | . | CAIHRGLNTGELFF | TGTGCCATTCATCGGGGTTTGAACACCGGGGAGCTGTTTTTT
TRBJ1-6 | . | TRBV11-1 | . | CASSPEGYNSPLHF | TGTGCCAGCAGCCCCGAGGGCTATAATTCACCCCTCCACTTT
TRBJ1-2 | . | TRBV10-3 | many | CAISELTTGTNYGYTF | TGTGCCATCAGTGAGTTAACTACCGGGACAAACTACGGCTACACCTTC
TRBJ2-7 | . | TRBV11-2 | many | CASSYRGEQYF | TGTGCCAGCAGCTATAGAGGGGAGCAGTACTTC
TRBJ2-4 | . | TRBV29-1 | many | CSAGTDIQYF | TGCAGCGCCGGGACGGACATTCAGTACTTC
TRBJ2-5 | . | TRBV6-5 | . | CASSYVQTQYF | TGTGCCAGCAGTTACGTACAGACCCAGTACTTC
TRBJ2-3 | . | TRBV7-2 | . | CASSPSGAGFTDTQYF | TGTGCCAGCAGCCCCTCCGGTGCCGGCTTCACAGATACGCAGTATTTT
TRBJ2-2 | . | TRBV29-1 | few | CSVRGGGELFF | TGCAGCGTCAGGGGGGGCGGGGAGCTGTTTTTT
TRBJ2-2 | . | TRBV7-9 | many | CASSLVDEELFF | TGTGCCAGCAGCTTAGTTGACGAGGAGCTGTTTTTT
TRBJ2-3 | . | TRBV6-2/TRBV6-3 | . | CASRDGPYTQYF | TGTGCCAGCAGGGACGGCCCGTATACGCAGTATTTT
TRBJ2-2 | TRBD1 | TRBV6-1 | few | CASSRLDRRNTGELFF | TGTGCCAGCAGCCGTTTGGACAGGCGAAACACCGGGGAGCTGTTTTTT
TRBJ2-3 | . | TRBV29-1 | . | CSVGDTPDTQYF | TGCAGCGTTGGAGACACGCCGGATACGCAGTATTTT
TRBJ2-3 | TRBD1 | TRBV28 | . | CASSTRVGQGTDTQYF | TGTGCCAGCAGCACTAGAGTGGGACAGGGAACAGATACGCAGTATTTT
TRBJ2-5 | . | TRBV11-1 | . | CASSFLLPGQVETQYF | TGTGCCAGCAGCTTCCTTTTGCCAGGGCAAGTGGAGACCCAGTACTTC
TRBJ2-3 | . | TRBV2 | many | CASSEGRGLTDTQYF | TGTGCCAGCAGTGAGGGTCGTGGACTCACAGATACGCAGTATTTT
TRBJ1-5 | TRBD1 | TRBV7-9 | many | CASSLAVGQGANQPQHF | TGTGCCAGCAGCTTAGCGGTGGGACAGGGGGCGAATCAGCCCCAGCATTTT
TRBJ2-1 | . | TRBV5-6 | many | CASNFLDSSGNEQFF | TGTGCCAGCAACTTCTTGGACAGTAGTGGGAATGAGCAGTTCTTC
TRBJ2-1 | TRBD2 | TRBV18 | many | CASSPPALASYNEQFF | TGTGCCAGCTCACCACCAGCACTAGCGTCGTACAATGAGCAGTTCTTC
TRBJ2-2 | . | TRBV7-3 | . | CASSLTGATGELFF | TGTGCCAGCAGCTTAACGGGCGCCACCGGGGAGCTGTTTTTT
TRBJ1-5 | TRBD1 | TRBV29-1 | few | CSVTQGAGQPQHF | TGCAGCGTGACACAGGGGGCCGGACAGCCCCAGCATTTT
TRBJ1-3 | . | TRBV18 | . | CASSDEGNVPGNTIYF | TGTGCCAGCTCCGATGAGGGGAATGTACCTGGAAACACCATATATTTT
TRBJ2-1 | TRBD2 | TRBV25-1 | few | CASSEGTSAMNEQFF | TGTGCCAGCAGTGAGGGGACTAGCGCCATGAATGAGCAGTTCTTC
TRBJ2-7 | . | TRBV6-5 | few | CASRRQGRSSYEQYF | TGTGCCAGCAGACGCCAGGGGAGGAGCTCCTACGAGCAGTACTTC
TRBJ1-2 | . | TRBV6-5 | many | CASSYSVVLVSESGYTF | TGTGCCAGCAGTTACTCGGTAGTTTTGGTCTCAGAATCTGGCTACACCTTC
TRBJ1-1 | TRBD1 | TRBV7-9 | . | CASSPGGANTEAFF | TGTGCCAGCAGCCCAGGGGGTGCGAACACTGAAGCTTTCTTT
TRBJ1-5 | . | TRBV6-6 | . | CASSSSDSNQPQHF | TGTGCCAGCAGTTCTTCAGATAGCAATCAGCCCCAGCATTTT
TRBJ2-1 | . | TRBV7-6 | many | CASSSPGRKSYNEQFF | TGTGCCAGCAGCTCCCCGGGACGGAAAAGTTACAATGAGCAGTTCTTC
TRBJ1-5 | TRBD1 | TRBV6-1 | many | CASRVTTGGSQPQHF | TGTGCCAGCAGGGTTACGACAGGGGGCAGTCAGCCCCAGCATTTT
TRBJ2-3 | TRBD1 | TRBV6-5 | few | CASRIDRGLRFTQYF | TGTGCCAGCAGGATTGACAGGGGACTGCGCTTTACGCAGTATTTT
TRBJ2-7 | TRBD1 | TRBV29-1 | few | CSVTRDRQFGEQYF | TGCAGCGTTACCCGGGACAGGCAGTTCGGGGAGCAGTACTTC
TRBJ2-1 | TRBD2 | TRBV20-1 | few | CSAQTSGSRYNEQFF | TGCAGTGCTCAGACTAGCGGGAGTCGGTACAATGAGCAGTTCTTC